These 28 T cell receptor beta chains came from one sample sequenced in a study of cytomegalovirus exposure and HLA in healthy donors. The PCR made use of 60 Vbeta and 13 Jbeta primers. Clones were sequenced by immunoSEQ multiplex PCR, and TCRdb holds only the in-frame ones, with some missing. The sample records approximately 290,000 clones, about 80% being singletons. Sequencing was performed on PBMCs. The receptors originated from a girl aged 2-10 years in good health and CMV-seronegative.

The V and J genes are TRBV7-2 and TRBJ1-2; the match to TRBD1 covers 7 bases. The junction had 17 bases not matched to a gene; V was cut back by 3 bases and J by 7 bases. There are 17 residues in the CDR3. Germline CDR1 and CDR2: SGHTA and FQGNSA. The DNA of the CDR3 is TGTGCCAGCAGCTTGGTCCTCCTGACAGGGAAAATTGGTGGCTACACCTTC. It is translated as CASSLVLLTGKIGGYTF.

V and J are TRBV27 and TRBJ1-1; a weak D match, TRBD1 (6 bases). The CDR3 runs to 14 residues. Germline-derived CDR1 and CDR2 are MNHEY and SMNVEV (reference sequence). Trimming removed 6 bases at V and 6 bases at J, with 17 bases between. In nucleotides, the CDR3 is TGTGCCAGCAGGGACTCAGGGGCGCGATCTGAAGCTTTCTTT. Its translation is CASRDSGARSEAFF.

The chain couples TRBV7-9 to TRBJ2-7; 14 bases agree with TRBD2. Germline V gene sequence: CDR1 SEHNR, CDR2 FQNEAQ (reference sequence). The V segment lost 2 bases and the J segment 6 bases; nucleotides outside the gene matches: 3. This CDR3 has 15 amino acids. The CDR3 spells CASSLTGLAGVEQYF. The CDR3 DNA follows: TGTGCCAGCAGCTTAACGGGACTAGCGGGAGTCGAGCAGTACTTC.

V gene TRBV7-3 combines with J gene TRBJ1-2, with D possibly matching TRBD1 (6 bases). Per germline, CDR1 SGHTA and CDR2 FQGTGA. The CDR3 consists of 15 residues. Trimming pared 5 bases from V and 6 bases from J, leaving 19 bases between. The CDR3 DNA sequence: TGTGCCAGCAGCGAACAACAGGGTCGCATCGATGGCTACACCTTC. Translated, it gives CASSEQQGRIDGYTF.

The chain joins TRBV7-2 to TRBJ2-5; no firm D call. The J call may be wrong; the DNA end is better matched by TRBJ2-7. The CDR3 has 14 amino acids. CDR1 and CDR2 (germline): SGHTA, FQGNSA. As DNA, the CDR3 is TGTGCCAGCAGCCCCCTTGGCGGCAGCTACGAGCAGTACTTC. Translation gives CASSPLGGSYEQYF.

The genes are TRBV27 and TRBJ2-1; TRBD2 agrees at 11 bases. Germline V gene data show CDR1 as MNHEY and CDR2 as SMNVEV (reference sequence). This CDR3 contains 14 residues. The V segment lost 6 bases and the J segment 9 bases; nucleotides outside the gene matches: 7. CDR3 protein: CASRTLAGGGEQFF. Here the CDR3 DNA reads TGTGCCAGCAGGACGCTAGCGGGAGGAGGTGAGCAGTTCTTC.

The chain employs TRBV28 and TRBJ2-1, with a possible D match to TRBD2 (6 bases). Germline CDR1 reads MDHEN; CDR2 reads SYDVKM. The CDR3 totals 14 residues. The V end was cut by 6 bases, the J end by 6 bases, with 15 bases between. CDR3 in DNA: TGTGCCAGCAGGGGGGAGGTGGAGGCCAATGAGCAGTTCTTC. Protein product: CASRGEVEANEQFF.

J is TRBJ2-7 and V is TRBV30; D is perhaps TRBD1 (6 bases). Germline V CDR1 and CDR2: GTSNPN, SVGIG (reference sequence). This CDR3 is 16 amino acids long. The V end lost 5 bases, the J end lost 0 bases, and 20 bases lay between the germline ends. The CDR3 sequence: CAWFPLTQGPSYEQYF. In DNA, the CDR3 is TGTGCCTGGTTCCCACTCACACAGGGACCCTCCTACGAGCAGTACTTC.

The rearrangement uses TRBV15 and TRBJ1-6; D perhaps matches TRBD1 (6 bases). V was clipped by 0 bases and J by 6 bases, with 18 bases between them. Germline CDR1 and CDR2: LNHNV and YYDKDF (reference sequence). The CDR3 runs to 18 residues. CDR3 nucleotide sequence: TGTGCCACCAGCAGAGATGCCCCAGGGGTGGTGGCTAATTCACCCCTCCACTTT. It encodes CATSRDAPGVVANSPLHF.

With respect to this clone: The missing conserved phenylalanine or tryptophan at the end of this CDR3 makes a read error likely. Because the CDR3's place on the DNA is in doubt, the DNA is left out and the CDR3 is given as listed by TCRdb. The CDR3 protein is CASSHGRGTGSPVSY. The chain carries TRBV4-1 and TRBJ1-2; the D call of TRBD1 is as the table states it, not checked on the DNA. The CDR3 is 15 amino acids long, termini counted. CDR1 and CDR2 (germline): MGHRA, YSYEKL.

The chain is built from TRBV7-8 and TRBJ2-7; tentatively, D is TRBD1 (6 bases). Trimming took 1 base from V and 7 from J, leaving 14 bases between them. Germline V gives CDR1 SGHVS, CDR2 FQNEAQ. The CDR3 spans 14 residues. The CDR3 nucleotides are TGTGCCAGCAGCTTAGACAGGGTTTCTGGAGAGCAGTACTTC. Protein product: CASSLDRVSGEQYF. The complete variable domain, with remaining parts taken from reference TRBV7-8 and TRBJ2-7, reads GAGVSQSPRYKVAKRGQDVALRCDPISGHVSLFWYQQALGQGPEFLTYFQNEAQLDKSGLPSDRFFAERPEGSVSTLKIQRTQQEDSAVYLCASSLDRVSGEQYFGPGTRLTVT.

This clone was recorded only once. The V and J genes are TRBV28 and TRBJ1-1; possible D gene TRBD1, 5 bases. This CDR3 contains 15 residues. Germline V gene sequence: CDR1 MDHEN, CDR2 SYDVKM. Trimming took off 2 bases at V and 4 bases at J, with 14 bases between the two ends. The DNA for the CDR3 is TGTGCCAGCAGTTTAGTTCGCAGGGAAGGCACTGAAGCTTTCTTT. It translates to CASSLVRREGTEAFF.

This clone occurred a few times. At the DNA level, this CDR3 is encoded by other sequences in the same sample as well. The chain employs TRBV9 and TRBJ2-3, with TRBD1 matching over 8 bases. V was pared by 0 bases and J by 4 bases, with 7 bases of the junction left unmatched. Germline V CDR1 and CDR2: SGDLS, YYNGEE. This CDR3 has 16 amino acids. The CDR3 DNA reads TGTGCCAGCAGCGTAGCTTCAGGGGGCGTCGCAGATACGCAGTATTTT. This translates into CASSVASGGVADTQYF.

The gene calls are TRBV30 and TRBJ1-1; 7 bases are a match to TRBD1. Germline V lookup: CDR1 GTSNPN, CDR2 SVGIG (reference sequence). The CDR3 is 13 amino acids. Germline trimming cut 2 bases from V and 6 bases from J; bases unmatched to any gene: 6. CDR3 sequence reads: CAWSMTGLAEAFF. CDR3 sequence (DNA): TGTGCCTGGAGTATGACAGGGTTGGCTGAAGCTTTCTTT.

The chain combines TRBV2 with TRBJ2-1; 10 bases are a match to TRBD1. CDR3 size: 16 residues. V lost 3 bases to trimming and J lost 7 bases; unmatched junction nucleotides: 9. Germline lookup yields CDR1 SNHLY and CDR2 FYNNEI. CDR3 nucleotides: TGTGCCAGCAGTGATGCCCCGGGACAGGGGACGAATGAGCAGTTCTTC. It yields the protein CASSDAPGQGTNEQFF. The full variable domain, rest sourced from reference TRBV2 and TRBJ2-1, is EPEVTQTPSHQVTQMGQEVILRCVPISNHLYFYWYRQILGQKVEFLVSFYNNEISEKSEIFDDQFSVERPDGSNFTLKIRSTKLEDSAMYFCASSDAPGQGTNEQFFGPGTRLTVL.

J is TRBJ2-3 and V is TRBV2, with TRBD2 matching over 7 bases. CDR3 size: 15 residues. J lost 2 bases, V lost 4 bases, and 6 bases had no gene match. The germline V gene encodes CDR1 SNHLY and CDR2 FYNNEI. The chain's CDR3 is CASSARTRFTDTQYF. The DNA for the CDR3 is TGTGCCAGCAGTGCCCGGACTAGATTCACAGATACGCAGTATTTT.

The rearrangement links TRBV4-1 to TRBJ1-6; D is uncertain. V dropped 0 bases and J dropped 7 bases, with 16 bases sitting between them. Germline V CDR1 and CDR2: MGHRA, YSYEKL. The CDR3 contains 17 residues. CDR3 sequence: CASSQDIGTAENSPLHF. CDR3 sequence (DNA): TGCGCCAGCAGCCAAGATATAGGAACAGCAGAGAATTCACCCCTCCACTTT.

This clone has just one count. The chain joins TRBV5-6 to TRBJ1-1; D is uncertain. CDR1 is SGHDT, CDR2 YYEEEE, per germline. The CDR3 loop spans 14 amino acids. V lost 4 bases and J lost 8, with 18 bases in between. CDR3 coding DNA: TGTGCCAGCAGCCAAACCTACCGAGCCGCCGAAGCTTTCTTT. As protein: CASSQTYRAAEAFF.

The chain carries TRBV2 and TRBJ2-5; 11 positions match TRBD2. The J call may be incorrect, as the DNA end agrees better with TRBJ2-7. From germline, CDR1 is SNHLY and CDR2 FYNNEI. The CDR3 runs 22 residues. CDR3: CASSLGTADWGLADLSSYEQYF. For the CDR3, the DNA is TGTGCCAGCAGCCTTGGAACAGCCGATTGGGGACTAGCGGATCTCAGCTCCTACGAGCAGTACTTC.

This chain links TRBV15 with TRBJ2-3, with 8 bases fitting TRBD2. This CDR3 spans 21 amino acids. Looked up from germline, CDR1 is LNHNV and CDR2 is YYDKDF (reference sequence). J was trimmed by 1 base and V by 0 bases; bases with no gene match: 18. DNA of the CDR3: TGTGCCACCAGCAGAGATCGAGCCCAAAAACTAGCGGCGAGACGCACAGATACGCAGTATTTT. Amino acids: CATSRDRAQKLAARRTDTQYF.

This clone came up a few times. The chain carries TRBV7-8 and TRBJ1-1; D is unresolved. The germline V and J ends were trimmed by 5 bases and 0 bases, with 19 bases remaining between them. Germline CDR1 and CDR2: SGHVS and FQNEAQ. CDR3 length: 17 amino acids. CDR3 loop: CASSRFLSGSMNTEAFF. The DNA of the CDR3 is TGTGCCAGCAGCCGATTTTTGTCCGGGAGCATGAACACTGAAGCTTTCTTT.

The chain has TRBV6-5 and TRBJ2-7; possible D gene TRBD2, 6 bases. With 2 bases removed from V and 0 bases from J, the gap between germline ends came to 8 bases. Germline assignment: CDR1 MNHEY and CDR2 SVGAGI. The CDR3 loop spans 14 amino acids. CDR3: CASSYLGGSYEQYF. In DNA, the CDR3 is TGTGCCAGCAGTTACCTGGGGGGCTCCTACGAGCAGTACTTC.

This chain links TRBV4-1 with TRBJ2-5, with 9 nucleotides matching TRBD1. CDR1 MGHRA and CDR2 YSYEKL come from the germline V gene. V was pared by 5 bases and J by 3 bases, with 7 bases of the junction left unmatched. This CDR3 is built from 15 residues. The DNA for the CDR3 is TGCGCCAGCAGCAAACAGGGGGCTGGGGAAGAGACCCAGTACTTC. This gives the protein CASSKQGAGEETQYF.

This clone was seen only a few times. V usage is TRBV9 and J usage is TRBJ2-5; a possible D gene is TRBD2 (6 bases). V shed 2 bases and J shed 3 bases, with 8 bases lying between them. Germline-derived CDR1 and CDR2 are SGDLS and YYNGEE. The CDR3 has 13 amino acids. The CDR3 spells CASSVTSKETQYF. The CDR3 DNA reads as TGTGCCAGCAGCGTGACTAGTAAAGAGACCCAGTACTTC.

The rearrangement joins TRBV7-8 to TRBJ2-3, with 8 positions matching TRBD2. The CDR3 contains 14 residues. Germline V gene data show CDR1 as SGHVS and CDR2 as FQNEAQ. J was trimmed by 1 base and V by 7 bases; bases with no gene match: 4. CDR3 residues: CASTGLVGTDTQYF. The CDR3 DNA is TGTGCCAGCACGGGACTAGTCGGCACAGATACGCAGTATTTT.

This chain joins TRBV2 and TRBJ2-7; 7 bases match TRBD1. The CDR3 totals 13 residues. CDR1 is SNHLY, CDR2 FYNNEI, per germline. The J segment lost 3 bases and the V segment lost 8 bases, leaving 7 bases of the junction unmatched. CDR3 amino acids: CASLGQQSYEQYF. CDR3 in DNA: TGTGCCAGCCTGGGACAGCAGAGCTACGAGCAGTACTTC.

A single count supports this clone. The rearrangement uses TRBV9 and TRBJ1-1; 7 positions agree with TRBD1. Germline assignment: CDR1 SGDLS and CDR2 YYNGEE. CDR3 length: 14 amino acids. Trimming removed 6 bases from V and 1 base from J; junction bases left unmatched: 6. CDR3 loop: CASTPDRWNTEAFF. The CDR3 nucleotides read TGTGCCAGCACCCCGGACAGGTGGAACACTGAAGCTTTCTTT. Drawing the rest from reference TRBV9 and TRBJ1-1, the complete variable domain is DSGVTQTPKHLITATGQRVTLRCSPRSGDLSVYWYQQSLDQGLQFLIQYYNGEERAKGNILERFSAQQFPDLHSELNLSSLELGDSALYFCASTPDRWNTEAFFGQGTRLTVV.

The chain combines TRBV6-5 with TRBJ2-1, with TRBD1 matching over 9 bases. The CDR3 is made up of 15 amino acids. Germline values: CDR1 MNHEY, CDR2 SVGAGI. The trim removed 6 bases at V and 0 bases at J, leaving 3 bases unmatched. The CDR3 loop reads CASSQTGGSYNEQFF. CDR3 bases: TGTGCCAGCAGCCAGACAGGGGGCTCCTACAATGAGCAGTTCTTC.